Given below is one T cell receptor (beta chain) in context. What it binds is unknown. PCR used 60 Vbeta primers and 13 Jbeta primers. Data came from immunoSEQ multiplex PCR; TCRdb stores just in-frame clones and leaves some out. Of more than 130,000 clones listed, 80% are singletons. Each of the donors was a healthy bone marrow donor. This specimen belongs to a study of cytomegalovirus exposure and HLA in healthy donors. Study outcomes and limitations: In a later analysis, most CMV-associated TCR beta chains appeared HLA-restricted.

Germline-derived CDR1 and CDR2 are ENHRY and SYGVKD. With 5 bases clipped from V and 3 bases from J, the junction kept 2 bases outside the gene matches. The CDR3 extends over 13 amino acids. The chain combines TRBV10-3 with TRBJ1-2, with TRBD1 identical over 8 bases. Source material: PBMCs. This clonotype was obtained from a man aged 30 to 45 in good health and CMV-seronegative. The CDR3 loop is CAISRGQDYGYTF. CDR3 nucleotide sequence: TGTGCCATCAGTAGGGGACAGGACTATGGCTACACCTTC.